These 3 T cell receptor beta chains were all obtained from the same sample, sequenced in a study of blood T cell repertoires in COVID-19. Some clones are missing from TCRdb's copy, which holds only in-frame ones; the method was immunoSEQ multiplex PCR. The sample includes 250,000 or so clones, 75% to 90% of them seen just once. Sequences were obtained from PBMCs or T cells enriched from blood (not recorded which). The receptors shown here come from a woman aged 25 to 39 with acute COVID-19.

In this sample, this clone turned up a few times. The rearrangement uses TRBV15 and TRBJ1-3; the D gene is possibly TRBD1 (6 bases). V was shortened by 3 bases and J by 0 bases, with 9 bases between the two germline ends. The CDR3 is 15 residues long. Germline lookup yields CDR1 LNHNV and CDR2 YYDKDF (reference sequence). CDR3: CATSSLRGSGNTIYF. CDR3 nucleotides: TGTGCCACCAGCAGCCTCAGGGGCTCTGGAAACACCATATATTTT.

The chain carries TRBV28 and TRBJ2-7; D not certain. CDR1 is MDHEN, CDR2 SYDVKM, per germline. Trimming removed 6 bases from V and 5 bases from J, with 17 bases in between. CDR3 length: 14 amino acids. This chain's CDR3 is CASSQRTIVNEQYF. CDR3 bases: TGTGCCAGCAGCCAGAGAACTATCGTCAACGAGCAGTACTTC.

This rearrangement joins TRBV7-6 to TRBJ2-1, with 7 bases matching TRBD1. The CDR3 runs to 15 residues. CDR1 is SGHVS, CDR2 FNYEAQ, per germline. Trimming took 5 bases from V and 5 from J; bases not matched to a gene: 9. The CDR3 DNA follows: TGTGCCAGCAGCCTGACAGGGTTCGACGACAATGAGCAGTTCTTC. Translating it yields CASSLTGFDDNEQFF.